What follows is one T cell receptor (beta chain) and its context. Its antigen remains unidentified. Cells designated naive CD8 were CD45RO-negative and were positively selected for CCR7, with terminally differentiated effector memory CD45RA+ cells excluded. The data are from a study of shared clonotypes between healthy human individuals. Study as a whole: CD4 naive cells filled three plates per donor, CD4 memory three, CD8 naive two and CD8 memory one. Regarding the study as a whole: Generally, naive subsets (rather than memory subsets) showed larger estimated richness.

V was pared by 4 bases and J by 5 bases, with 5 bases of the junction left unmatched. The CDR3 length is 14 residues. Per germline, CDR1 SQVTM and CDR2 ANQGSEA. Roughly 30,000 T cell genomes (approximately 0.2 ug DNA) went into each sorted-subset replicate. Generated by immunoSEQ multiplex PCR, the TCRdb table keeps only in-frame clones and is missing some. Among some 740,000 clones listed, nearly 95% were seen once. V and J are TRBV29-1 and TRBJ2-5, with 12 bases matching TRBD2. The TCR comes from a young man in good health. The sequencing sample was made of naive CD8+ T cells sorted from blood. CDR3 sequence: CSVVPSGRGETQYF. CDR3 coding DNA: TGCAGCGTTGTGCCTAGCGGGAGGGGGGAGACCCAGTACTTC.